This T cell receptor (beta chain) was identified in a study of blood T cell repertoires in COVID-19. TCRdb's table, derived via immunoSEQ multiplex PCR, lists solely in-frame clones and lacks some. Of about 130,000 clones listed, approximately 80% are singletons. CDR1 is LGHDT, CDR2 YNNKEL, per germline (reference sequence). V shed 4 bases and J shed 7 bases, with 10 bases lying between them. The CDR3 sequence is 12 residues long. V and J are TRBV3-1 (or the pseudogene TRBV3-2) and TRBJ2-5; D uncertain. The sample comprised peripheral blood. This clonotype was sampled from a man of 80 years or more with acute or convalescent COVID-19. CDR3 amino acids: CASSPVRGTQYF. CDR3 DNA sequence: TGTGCCAGCAGCCCCGTCCGCGGGACCCAGTACTTC.